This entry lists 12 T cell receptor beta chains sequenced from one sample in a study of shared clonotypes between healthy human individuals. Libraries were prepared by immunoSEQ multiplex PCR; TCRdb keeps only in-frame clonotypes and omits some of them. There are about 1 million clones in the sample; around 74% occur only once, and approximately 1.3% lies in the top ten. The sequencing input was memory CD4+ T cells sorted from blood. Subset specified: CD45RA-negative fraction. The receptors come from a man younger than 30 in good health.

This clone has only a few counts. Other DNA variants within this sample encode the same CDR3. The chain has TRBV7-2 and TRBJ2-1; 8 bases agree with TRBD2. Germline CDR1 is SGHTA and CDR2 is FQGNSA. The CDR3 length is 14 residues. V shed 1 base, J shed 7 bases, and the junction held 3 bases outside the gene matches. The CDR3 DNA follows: TGTGCCAGCAGCTTAGAACTAGCGGTAAATGAGCAGTTCTTC. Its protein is CASSLELAVNEQFF.

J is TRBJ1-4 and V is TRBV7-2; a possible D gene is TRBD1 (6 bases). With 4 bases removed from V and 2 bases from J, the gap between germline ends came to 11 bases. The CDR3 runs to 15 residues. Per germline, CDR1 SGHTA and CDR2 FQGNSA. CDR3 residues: CASSSQGSTNEKLFF. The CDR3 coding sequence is TGTGCCAGCAGCTCCCAGGGGTCCACTAATGAAAAACTGTTTTTT.

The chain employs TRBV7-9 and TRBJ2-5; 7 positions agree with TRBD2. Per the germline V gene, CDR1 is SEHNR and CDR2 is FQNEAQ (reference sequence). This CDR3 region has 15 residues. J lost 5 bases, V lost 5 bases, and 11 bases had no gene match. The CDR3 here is CASSQRLAQAETQYF. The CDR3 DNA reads TGTGCCAGCAGCCAGAGACTAGCCCAGGCGGAGACCCAGTACTTC.

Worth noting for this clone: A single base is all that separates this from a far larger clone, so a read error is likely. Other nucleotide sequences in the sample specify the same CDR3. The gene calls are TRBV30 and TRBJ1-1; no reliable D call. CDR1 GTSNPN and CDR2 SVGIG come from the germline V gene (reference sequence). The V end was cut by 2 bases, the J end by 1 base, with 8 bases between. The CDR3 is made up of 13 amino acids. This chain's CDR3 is CAWSRERNTEAFF. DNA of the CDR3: TGTGCCTGGAGTCGGGAAAGGAACACTGAAGCTTTCTTT.

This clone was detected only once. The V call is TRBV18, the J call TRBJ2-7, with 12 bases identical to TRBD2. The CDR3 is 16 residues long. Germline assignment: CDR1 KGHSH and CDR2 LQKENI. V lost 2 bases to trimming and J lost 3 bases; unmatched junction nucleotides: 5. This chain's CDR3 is CASSPGLAGLDYEQYF. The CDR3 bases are TGTGCCAGCTCACCAGGACTAGCGGGACTAGACTACGAGCAGTACTTC.

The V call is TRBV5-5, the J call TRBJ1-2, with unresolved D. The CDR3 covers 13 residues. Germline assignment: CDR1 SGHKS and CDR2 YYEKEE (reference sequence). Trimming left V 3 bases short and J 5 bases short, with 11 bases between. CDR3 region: CASSYRVPYGYTF. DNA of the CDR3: TGTGCCAGCAGCTACCGGGTTCCGTATGGCTACACCTTC. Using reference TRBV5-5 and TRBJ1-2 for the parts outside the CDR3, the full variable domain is DAGVTQSPTHLIKTRGQQVTLRCSPISGHKSVSWYQQVLGQGPQFIFQYYEKEERGRGNFPDRFSARQFPNYSSELNVNALLLGDSALYLCASSYRVPYGYTFGSGTRLTVV.

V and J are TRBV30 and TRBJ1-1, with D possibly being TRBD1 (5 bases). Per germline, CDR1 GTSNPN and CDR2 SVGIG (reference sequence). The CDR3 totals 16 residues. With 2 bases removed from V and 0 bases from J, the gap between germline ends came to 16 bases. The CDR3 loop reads CAWSRAGLGVNTEAFF. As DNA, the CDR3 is TGTGCCTGGAGTCGGGCAGGGCTAGGAGTGAACACTGAAGCTTTCTTT.

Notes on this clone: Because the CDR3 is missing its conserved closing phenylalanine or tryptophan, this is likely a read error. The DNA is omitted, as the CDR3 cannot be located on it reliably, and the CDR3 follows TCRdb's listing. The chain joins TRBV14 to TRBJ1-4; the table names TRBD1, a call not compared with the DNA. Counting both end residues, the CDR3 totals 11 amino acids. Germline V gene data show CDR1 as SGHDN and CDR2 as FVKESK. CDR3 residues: CASSRDSRDWD.

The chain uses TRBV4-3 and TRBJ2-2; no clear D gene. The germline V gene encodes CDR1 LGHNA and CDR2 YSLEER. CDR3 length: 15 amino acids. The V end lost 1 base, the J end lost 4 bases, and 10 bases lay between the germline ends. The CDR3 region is CASSQAVGSTGELFF. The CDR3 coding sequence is TGCGCCAGCAGCCAAGCGGTGGGCAGCACCGGGGAGCTGTTTTTT.

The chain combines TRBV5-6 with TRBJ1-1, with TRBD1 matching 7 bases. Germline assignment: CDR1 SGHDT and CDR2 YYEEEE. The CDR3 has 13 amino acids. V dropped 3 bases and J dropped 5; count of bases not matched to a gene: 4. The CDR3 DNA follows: TGTGCCAGCAGCTACAGGGGTCGTACTGAAGCTTTCTTT. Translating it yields CASSYRGRTEAFF.

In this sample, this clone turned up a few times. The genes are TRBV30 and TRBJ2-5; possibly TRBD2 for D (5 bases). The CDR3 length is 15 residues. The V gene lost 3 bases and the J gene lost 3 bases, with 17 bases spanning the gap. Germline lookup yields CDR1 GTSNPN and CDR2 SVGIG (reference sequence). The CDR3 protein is CAWRLLGRIEETQYF. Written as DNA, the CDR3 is TGTGCCTGGAGATTACTAGGGCGTATTGAAGAGACCCAGTACTTC.

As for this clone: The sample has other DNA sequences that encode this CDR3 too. This CDR3 reads CASSLALGNTEAFF. Here the CDR3 DNA reads TGCGCCAGCAGCTTGGCCTTGGGGAACACTGAAGCTTTCTTT. The chain employs TRBV5-1 and TRBJ1-1; no reliable D call. V shed 0 bases and J shed 1 base, with 7 bases lying between them. CDR1 is SGHRS and CDR2 is YFSETQ in the germline V gene. There are 14 residues in the CDR3.